This entry is about one T cell receptor beta chain. Its target is unknown. These data come from a study of T cell responses to AZD1222 COVID-19 vaccine. CDR1 and CDR2 (germline): SGHTA, FQGNSA. V dropped 5 bases and J dropped 4 bases, with 12 bases sitting between them. The CDR3 length is 14 residues. Measured with immunoSEQ multiplex PCR; TCRdb has only the in-frame clones, and not every one. The sample records 100,000 to 130,000 clones, approximately 89% being singletons. General study results and limits: Donors were mostly white British, more females; clonal diversity possibly underestimated. Within unmutated variant regions lay the reported targets of nearly half of spike-specific TCRs. Spike was spanned by vaccine-associated CD4 TCRs, which were dominant at 160-218 and 743-854.

This TCR came from an adult in good health. This material consisted of peripheral blood, taken on day 0 of MenACWY control vaccination. The V gene is TRBV7-2, the J gene TRBJ1-3, with a possible D match to TRBD1 (5 bases). CDR3 region: CASSQQGVGNTIYF. CDR3 in DNA: TGTGCCAGCAGCCAGCAGGGCGTAGGAAACACCATATATTTT. Filled out from reference TRBV7-2 and TRBJ1-3, the complete variable domain reads GAGVSQSPSNKVTEKGKDVELRCDPISGHTALYWYRQSLGQGLEFLIYFQGNSAPDKSGLPSDRFSAERTGGSVSTLTIQRTQQEDSAVYLCASSQQGVGNTIYFGEGSWLTVV.